The 24 T cell receptor beta chains below all came from one sample that was sequenced in a study of T-cell memory formation after mild COVID-19. TCRdb reprocessed the 5' RACE reads via MiXCR and lists one record per CDR3 protein. The table shows 350,000 to 500,000 distinct CDR3 sequences, with 20% occurring only once. Sample: PBMCs or a T cell subset sorted from them (not recorded which). These TCRs come from an adult woman who had mild COVID-19 (a few samples of this study predate the infection). Cell type and time point are not known.

The sample holds a few counts of this clonotype. The chain carries TRBV9 and TRBJ2-3; D is uncertain. V was trimmed by 4 bases and J by 0 bases, leaving 15 bases between them. The V gene's germline CDR1 is SGDLS and CDR2 YYNGEE. CDR3 length: 16 amino acids. CDR3 in amino acids: CASSPEAWPSTDTQYF. The CDR3 DNA reads as TGTGCCAGCAGCCCAGAGGCCTGGCCTAGCACAGATACGCAGTATTTT. The full variable domain, with the rest looked up from reference TRBV9 and TRBJ2-3, is DSGVTQTPKHLITATGQRVTLRCSPRSGDLSVYWYQQSLDQGLQFLIQYYNGEERAKGNILERFSAQQFPDLHSELNLSSLELGDSALYFCASSPEAWPSTDTQYFGPGTRLTVL.

The chain joins TRBV6-5 to TRBJ2-7; 9 bases map to TRBD2. Per the germline V gene, CDR1 is MNHEY and CDR2 is SVGAGI. This CDR3 is 15 amino acids long. The ends lost 5 bases at V and 0 bases at J; junction bases unmatched: 5. The DNA of the CDR3 is TGTGCCAGCAGTCCTAGCGGGATCAGCTCCTACGAGCAGTACTTC. Translation gives CASSPSGISSYEQYF.

This clonotype came up a few times. CDR3 sequence reads: CSADPDRQNYGYTF. CDR3 DNA: TGCAGTGCAGATCCCGACAGGCAGAACTATGGCTACACCTTC. V is TRBV20-1 and J is TRBJ1-2; possible D gene TRBD1, 6 bases. The CDR3 covers 14 residues. Between the trimmed V and J ends, which lost 6 bases and 2 bases, there was a span of 16 bases. Per the germline V gene, CDR1 is DFQATT and CDR2 is SNEGSKA (reference sequence).

This clonotype was observed a handful of times. The genes are TRBV7-9 and TRBJ2-5; perhaps TRBD2 as D (6 bases). The germline CDR1 and CDR2 sequences are SEHNR and FQNEAQ (reference sequence). This CDR3 has 14 amino acids. Deletions cut 4 bases from V and 0 bases from J, with 9 bases between. Here the CDR3 DNA reads TGTGCCAGCAGCTCCCGGGACTACCAAGAGACCCAGTACTTC. Encoded protein: CASSSRDYQETQYF. The full variable domain, with the rest looked up from reference TRBV7-9 and TRBJ2-5, is DTGVSQNPRHKITKRGQNVTFRCDPISEHNRLYWYRQTLGQGPEFLTYFQNEAQLEKSRLLSDRFSAERPKGSFSTLEIQRTEQGDSAMYLCASSSRDYQETQYFGPGTRLLVL.

J is TRBJ1-5 and V is TRBV19, with 9 nucleotides matching TRBD1. Germline V gene lookup returns CDR1 LNHDA and CDR2 SQIVND (reference sequence). Trimming at V came to 5 bases and at J to 8 bases, leaving 13 bases not matched to a gene. The CDR3 contains 16 residues. CDR3 sequence reads: CASSPYRDRDSKPQHF. CDR3 DNA sequence: TGTGCCAGTAGTCCCTACCGGGACAGGGACTCCAAGCCCCAGCATTTT.

V usage is TRBV7-9 and J usage is TRBJ2-7; 7 nucleotides align to TRBD1. This CDR3 is 15 amino acids long. J was trimmed by 5 bases and V by 0 bases; bases with no gene match: 7. Germline V gene lookup returns CDR1 SEHNR and CDR2 FQNEAQ (reference sequence). The CDR3: CASSLASAGGHEQYF. CDR3 DNA sequence: TGTGCCAGCAGCTTAGCCAGTGCAGGGGGACACGAGCAGTACTTC.

The chain recombines TRBV18 with TRBJ2-5; D gene uncertain. Trimming shortened V by 1 base and J by 5 bases, and 8 bases separated the two germline ends. The CDR3 has 13 residues. Germline loops: CDR1 KGHSH, CDR2 LQKENI. Here the CDR3 reads CASSPRDSETQYF. DNA for the CDR3: TGTGCCAGCTCACCACGGGATTCGGAGACCCAGTACTTC.

The chain employs TRBV12-3 or TRBV12-4 and TRBJ2-1; TRBD2 matches 7 bases. J was trimmed by 0 bases and V by 6 bases; bases with no gene match: 14. CDR3 length: 18 amino acids. DNA for the CDR3: TGTGCCAGCAGGGGGGGGGACTCCCGGCATGGCTCCTACAATGAGCAGTTCTTC. It is translated as CASRGGDSRHGSYNEQFF.

This clonotype was observed many times. V gene TRBV15 combines with J gene TRBJ2-1; 7 nucleotides agree with TRBD1. Trimming at V came to 0 bases and at J to 7 bases, leaving 6 bases not matched to a gene. In germline, CDR1 is LNHNV, CDR2 YYDKDF (reference sequence). This CDR3 is built from 15 residues. The CDR3 bases are TGTGCCACCAGCAGAGATACAGGGGAAGGAAATGAGCAGTTCTTC. It translates to CATSRDTGEGNEQFF.

The chain recombines TRBV20-1 with TRBJ2-5, with D perhaps matching TRBD2 (5 bases). The germline V and J ends were trimmed by 2 bases and 1 base, with 8 bases remaining between them. This CDR3 is 13 amino acids long. Germline V CDR1 and CDR2: DFQATT, SNEGSKA (reference sequence). CDR3 DNA: TGCAGTGCTAGACGAGGGATCCAAGAGACCCAGTACTTC. It encodes CSARRGIQETQYF.

This clonotype was picked up a small number of times. The chain employs TRBV12-3 or TRBV12-4 and TRBJ2-3; D assignment may be TRBD1 or TRBD2 (6 bases each). V was clipped by 5 bases and J by 6 bases, with 21 bases between them. The CDR3 runs 16 residues. CDR3: CASSPLATSRGDTQYF. The CDR3 DNA is TGTGCCAGCAGTCCCCTAGCGACATCAAGGGGGGATACGCAGTATTTT.

The chain carries TRBV7-8 and TRBJ2-1, with D hard to call. The CDR3 is made up of 13 amino acids. The V gene lost 5 bases and the J gene lost 4 bases, with 9 bases spanning the gap. CDR1 is SGHVS, CDR2 FQNEAQ, per germline. The CDR3 sequence: CASSPGRYNEQFF. CDR3 in DNA: TGTGCCAGCAGCCCGGGCAGGTACAATGAGCAGTTCTTC.

This clonotype was found a few times. The chain uses TRBV5-1 and TRBJ2-1, with 9 bases fitting TRBD2. V was pared by 5 bases and J by 2 bases, with 5 bases of the junction left unmatched. Germline CDR1 SGHRS, CDR2 YFSETQ. The CDR3 runs to 15 residues. CDR3 sequence: CASRGSGGPYNEQFF. The CDR3 bases are TGCGCCAGCAGAGGTAGCGGGGGACCCTACAATGAGCAGTTCTTC.

The chain links TRBV12-3 or TRBV12-4 to TRBJ2-5, with 9 bases aligning to TRBD2. V trimming: 3 bases; J trimming: 6 bases; junction bases outside the gene matches: 8. CDR3 size: 15 residues. The CDR3 bases are TGTGCCAGCAGTTTCCAAGCGGGGGGCCCCCAGACCCAGTACTTC. Translation: CASSFQAGGPQTQYF.

V and J are TRBV12-3 or TRBV12-4 and TRBJ1-1; D is unresolved. The CDR3 is 14 residues long. Trimming removed 3 bases from V and 6 bases from J, with 14 bases in between. CDR3 sequence reads: CASSFPGSFAEAFF. The CDR3 DNA is TGTGCCAGCAGTTTTCCAGGTTCCTTTGCTGAAGCTTTCTTT.

The table lists this clonotype with a few counts. This rearrangement joins TRBV6-1 to TRBJ2-7; the D gene is possibly TRBD2 (6 bases). V lost 8 bases to trimming and J lost 4 bases, with 6 bases between them. The V gene's germline CDR1 is MNHNS and CDR2 SASEGT. The CDR3 is made up of 10 amino acids. CDR3 DNA: TGTGCCAGCGGGGGGTACGAGCAGTACTTC. This sequence encodes CASGGYEQYF.

The CDR3 reads CASTRRGLAGGDIEYNEQFF. The DNA for the CDR3 is TGTGCCAGCACCCGGAGAGGGCTAGCGGGAGGGGACATTGAATACAATGAGCAGTTCTTC. The V call is TRBV2, the J call TRBJ2-1; 12 nucleotides line up with TRBD2. Unmatched junction bases numbered 20, after V lost 7 bases and J lost 4 bases. CDR1 is SNHLY, CDR2 FYNNEI, per germline. The CDR3 runs to 20 residues.

The chain has TRBV24-1 and TRBJ2-2; D is perhaps TRBD1 (5 bases). V lost 4 bases and J lost 1, with 9 bases in between. Per the germline V gene, CDR1 is KGHDR and CDR2 is SFDVKD. The CDR3 loop spans 15 amino acids. The CDR3 region is CATSEPTENTGELFF. Written as DNA, the CDR3 is TGTGCCACCAGTGAGCCGACAGAGAACACCGGGGAGCTGTTTTTT.

The chain combines TRBV24-1 with TRBJ2-7, with TRBD1 as a possible D gene (6 bases). CDR1 and CDR2 (germline): KGHDR, SFDVKD. The CDR3 runs to 15 residues. V gave up 5 bases and J gave up 1 base, with 14 bases separating them. Here the CDR3 DNA reads TGTGCCACCAGTGTTCCGACAGGCACTTCCTACGAGCAGTACTTC. Amino acid sequence: CATSVPTGTSYEQYF.

The chain uses TRBV4-1 and TRBJ1-1, with D perhaps matching TRBD1 (5 bases). The CDR3 runs to 16 residues. Per the germline V gene, CDR1 is MGHRA and CDR2 is YSYEKL. The germline V and J ends were trimmed by 0 bases and 1 base, with 12 bases remaining between them. The CDR3 DNA reads TGCGCCAGCAGCCAAGATAGGGCAGGGCCGAACACTGAAGCTTTCTTT. This translates into CASSQDRAGPNTEAFF.

This clonotype was picked up a small number of times. The rearrangement links TRBV7-2 to TRBJ2-3, with 7 bases matching TRBD1. This CDR3 region has 14 residues. The germline V gene encodes CDR1 SGHTA and CDR2 FQGNSA. Trimming removed 4 bases from V and 4 bases from J; junction bases left unmatched: 5. The CDR3 region is CASSSGQSPDTQYF. The CDR3 DNA follows: TGTGCCAGCAGCTCGGGACAGAGCCCAGATACGCAGTATTTT. The full variable domain, rest sourced from reference TRBV7-2 and TRBJ2-3, is GAGVSQSPSNKVTEKGKDVELRCDPISGHTALYWYRQSLGQGLEFLIYFQGNSAPDKSGLPSDRFSAERTGGSVSTLTIQRTQQEDSAVYLCASSSGQSPDTQYFGPGTRLTVL.

In this sample, this clonotype turned up a few times. This chain connects TRBV7-9 to TRBJ1-4; the D is unclear. This CDR3 region has 14 residues. V was shortened by 0 bases and J by 4 bases, with 6 bases between the two germline ends. Germline CDR1 is SEHNR and CDR2 is FQNEAQ (reference sequence). CDR3: CASSLAAGNEKLFF. The DNA for the CDR3 is TGTGCCAGCAGCTTAGCGGCGGGTAATGAAAAACTGTTTTTT.

This chain connects TRBV12-3 or TRBV12-4 to TRBJ2-5; no clear D gene. The ends were cut back, 7 bases at V and 5 bases at J, with 17 bases in the middle. The CDR3 spans 14 residues. CDR3 DNA: TGTGCCAGCAACTCTGCTAGGGTTTTGGAGACCCAGTACTTC. Its protein is CASNSARVLETQYF.

Only a few counts were recorded for this clonotype. This chain uses TRBV30 with TRBJ1-4, with D perhaps matching TRBD1 (5 bases). Looked up from germline, CDR1 is GTSNPN and CDR2 is SVGIG (reference sequence). This CDR3 is 15 amino acids long. V shed 2 bases and J shed 6 bases, with 16 bases lying between them. The CDR3 DNA is TGTGCCTGGAGTCCCACGACAGTAACAGATGAAAAACTGTTTTTT. Translated, it gives CAWSPTTVTDEKLFF.